This passage covers 8 T cell receptor beta chains from one sample sequenced in a study of early T cells in non-severe SARS-CoV-2 infection. TCRdb fed the 5' RACE reads into MiXCR, producing one record per CDR3 protein. This sample carries roughly 33,000 distinct CDR3 sequences, around 5.8% of them seen once, and the ten largest clones take about 5.3%. Specimen: whole blood. The origin of the receptors is an adult who was a healthcare worker with PCR-confirmed SARS-CoV-2 infection or an uninfected control (not recorded which).

This clonotype has ten or more counts. This sequence joins TRBV6-6 and TRBJ2-4; no clear D gene. V dropped 3 bases and J dropped 5 bases, with 14 bases sitting between them. CDR3 size: 15 residues. CDR1 MNHNY and CDR2 SVGAGI come from the germline V gene (reference sequence). The CDR3 nucleotides read TGTGCCAGCAGTTATATTGGAACGGGTCAAAACATTCAGTACTTC. Translated, it gives CASSYIGTGQNIQYF.

This clonotype was picked up a small number of times. V usage is TRBV7-9 and J usage is TRBJ1-1; no clear D. This CDR3 comprises 13 residues. The germline V gene has CDR1 SEHNR and CDR2 FQNEAQ (reference sequence). The V end lost 4 bases, the J end lost 1 base, and 7 bases lay between the germline ends. This chain's CDR3 is CASSSQANTEAFF. The CDR3, as DNA: TGTGCCAGCAGCTCACAAGCGAACACTGAAGCTTTCTTT.

Many counts were recorded for this clonotype. Germline is not matched at one junction end, which may reflect a read error. The chain combines TRBV29-1 with TRBJ1-2; 7 positions agree with TRBD1. CDR1 and CDR2 from the germline V gene are SQVTM and ANQGSEA. The CDR3 is made up of 10 amino acids. CDR3 in DNA: TGCAGCTTTGACAGGGACGGCTACACCTTC. The encoded protein is CSFDRDGYTF.

Ten or more counts support this clonotype. This chain uses TRBV27 with TRBJ2-5, with D maybe TRBD2 (5 bases). Between the trimmed V and J ends, which lost 1 base and 1 base, there was a span of 13 bases. This CDR3 is 16 amino acids long. Germline-derived CDR1 and CDR2 are MNHEY and SMNVEV (reference sequence). CDR3 nucleotide sequence: TGTGCCAGCAGTTTATATAGTGGGAGCGGCCAAGAGACCCAGTACTTC. The encoded protein is CASSLYSGSGQETQYF.

This clonotype was found many times. This chain joins TRBV6-5 and TRBJ1-5, with D possibly being TRBD1 (5 bases). CDR1 is MNHEY, CDR2 SVGAGI, per germline. V lost 2 bases to trimming and J lost 6 bases, with 11 bases between them. This CDR3 is 14 amino acids long. CDR3 sequence reads: CASSYRQGTQPQHF. In DNA form, the CDR3 reads TGTGCCAGCAGTTACAGGCAGGGAACTCAGCCCCAGCATTTT.

This clonotype has a count of ten or more. The chain combines TRBV4-1 with TRBJ1-1, with D unclear. CDR1 is MGHRA and CDR2 is YSYEKL in the germline V gene. Trimming pared 0 bases from V and 7 bases from J, leaving 12 bases between. The CDR3 contains 14 residues. The CDR3 protein is CASSQDRRRSEAFF. The CDR3, as DNA: TGCGCCAGCAGCCAAGATCGGAGGAGAAGTGAAGCTTTCTTT.

This clonotype was counted many times. The chain has TRBV11-2 and TRBJ2-5; 7 nucleotides match TRBD2. The V segment lost 2 bases and the J segment 1 base; nucleotides outside the gene matches: 7. The CDR3 has 16 residues. Germline lookup yields CDR1 SGHAT and CDR2 FQNNGV. The CDR3 sequence is CASSLLSGTSQETQYF. CDR3 DNA: TGTGCCAGCAGCTTATTAAGCGGGACCTCCCAAGAGACCCAGTACTTC.

This clonotype was observed at least ten times. The CDR3 DNA is TGCAGTGCTAGGACACCGGGACCGCGGGGTTCACCCCTCCACTTT. As protein: CSARTPGPRGSPLHF. The rearrangement links TRBV20-1 to TRBJ1-6, with a tentative D call TRBD1 (5 bases). V was clipped by 3 bases and J by 9 bases, with 18 bases between them. The CDR3 covers 15 residues. Per germline, CDR1 DFQATT and CDR2 SNEGSKA (reference sequence).